The clone carrying this TCR beta chain was recorded many times. The antigen is unknown. This record comes from a study of T-cell reconstitution after alpha-beta-depleted transplantation in children. The study, taken as a whole, reports: T cells produced anew were the main source of T-cell counts and diversity one year after transplant.

Molecular barcoding with unique molecular identifiers was used for the TCRbeta library. TCRdb ran MiXCR on the PCR reads and lists one entry per CDR3 protein. Altogether roughly 280,000 distinct CDR3 sequences are present, around a tenth being singletons, with the ten largest covering 23%. V was cut by 5 bases and J by 2 bases, with 15 bases left in between. The CDR3 spans 16 residues. The TCR originated in a male patient between 2 and 15 years old who had a stem cell transplant for chronic granulomatous disease, so the T cells may come from the graft donor. The sequenced sample was peripheral blood, obtained 180 days after TCRalphabeta/CD19-depleted stem cell transplant. The V call is TRBV12-3 or TRBV12-4, the J call TRBJ2-2; perhaps TRBD1 as D (6 bases). The CDR3 nucleotides read TGTGCCAGCAGTAACCCACAGGGATTAAACACCGGGGAGCTGTTTTTT. Translating it yields CASSNPQGLNTGELFF.